Shown below are 14 T cell receptor beta chains from a single sample sequenced in a study of blood T cell repertoires in COVID-19. Libraries were prepared by immunoSEQ multiplex PCR; TCRdb keeps only in-frame clonotypes and omits some of them. The profile shows some 220,000 clones, about 85% of them singletons. Sequencing was performed on peripheral blood. The origin of the receptors is a woman over 75 with active or convalescent COVID-19.

The chain uses TRBV19 and TRBJ1-1; D uncertain. CDR1 LNHDA and CDR2 SQIVND come from the germline V gene (reference sequence). This CDR3 has 11 amino acids. In nucleotides, the CDR3 is TGTGCGGTCAGAGGAAACACTGAAGCTTTCTTT. As protein: CAVRGNTEAFF.

This clone was observed a few times. This rearrangement joins TRBV7-2 to TRBJ1-5, with unresolved D. This CDR3 is built from 13 residues. The V end lost 5 bases, the J end lost 3 bases, and 8 bases lay between the germline ends. Germline lookup yields CDR1 SGHTA and CDR2 FQGNSA. CDR3 sequence (DNA): TGTGCCAGCAGCCAACAGAACAATCAGCCCCAGCATTTT. Translating gives CASSQQNNQPQHF.

Turning to this clone: Other DNA sequences in this sample translate to the same CDR3. V is TRBV7-9 and J is TRBJ1-2, with unresolved D. Between the trimmed V and J ends, which lost 2 bases and 0 bases, there was a span of 4 bases. CDR1 and CDR2 from the germline V gene are SEHNR and FQNEAQ (reference sequence). The CDR3 runs to 13 residues. The CDR3 loop is CASSLTANYGYTF. CDR3 bases: TGTGCCAGCAGCTTAACGGCTAACTATGGCTACACCTTC.

CDR3: CASSQIRGGDTQYF. In DNA form, the CDR3 reads TGTGCCAGCTCACAGATACGGGGGGGCGATACGCAGTATTTT. This chain connects TRBV18 to TRBJ2-3; 8 positions match TRBD2. This CDR3 has 14 amino acids. V lost 4 bases and J lost 6; bases outside the gene matches: 6. Germline CDR1 KGHSH, CDR2 LQKENI.

The genes are TRBV2 and TRBJ2-7; TRBD2 agrees at 12 bases. V was pared by 5 bases and J by 7 bases, with 6 bases of the junction left unmatched. The germline gives CDR1 SNHLY, CDR2 FYNNEI. There are 14 residues in the CDR3. CDR3 residues: CASSRLAGVGEQYF. CDR3 coding DNA: TGTGCCAGCAGTAGACTAGCGGGAGTGGGAGAGCAGTACTTC.

The V and J genes are TRBV4-1 and TRBJ1-2, with D possibly being TRBD1 (6 bases). There are 14 residues in the CDR3. Germline CDR1 reads MGHRA; CDR2 reads YSYEKL. Trimming pared 0 bases from V and 8 bases from J, leaving 13 bases between. CDR3 in DNA: TGCGCCAGCAGCCAAGATCAGGGGTTTCGGGGCTACACCTTC. This gives the protein CASSQDQGFRGYTF.

The rearrangement joins TRBV10-3 to TRBJ2-4; D is perhaps TRBD1 (6 bases). Germline CDR1 ENHRY, CDR2 SYGVKD. The V gene lost 8 bases and the J gene lost 16 bases, with 15 bases spanning the gap. This CDR3 spans 10 amino acids. This chain's CDR3 is CAIPGHQGYF. CDR3 coding DNA: TGTGCCATCCCGGGACACCAAGGCTACTTC.

The rearrangement joins TRBV25-1 to TRBJ2-1, with 7 bases that match TRBD1. Germline V gene sequence: CDR1 MGHDK, CDR2 SYGVNS. After removal of 2 bases from V and 6 bases from J, the junction contained 7 bases not matched to a gene. The CDR3 length is 15 residues. The CDR3, as DNA: TGTGCCAGCAGTGAAAATACCCGACAGGGCAATGAGCAGTTCTTC. It is translated as CASSENTRQGNEQFF. Variable domain in full (rest from reference TRBV25-1 and TRBJ2-1): EADIYQTPRYLVIGTGKKITLECSQTMGHDKMYWYQQDPGMELHLIHYSYGVNSTEKGDLSSESTVSRIRTEHFPLTLESARPSHTSQYLCASSENTRQGNEQFFGPGTRLTVL.

This rearrangement joins TRBV9 to TRBJ1-2; D is possibly TRBD1 (5 bases). The CDR3 spans 14 residues. Looked up from germline, CDR1 is SGDLS and CDR2 is YYNGEE. The V end was cut by 0 bases, the J end by 8 bases, with 14 bases between. This chain's CDR3 is CASSVDRGRRGYTF. In DNA, the CDR3 is TGTGCCAGCAGCGTAGACCGGGGGAGAAGGGGCTACACCTTC.

This chain connects TRBV6-7 to TRBJ1-5; 7 nucleotides align to TRBD1. TRBV6-7 is placed among ORFs of uncertain function. CDR3 length: 18 residues. V dropped 2 bases and J dropped 2; count of bases not matched to a gene: 12. CDR3 nucleotide sequence: TGTGCCAGCAGTTACACAAAATATAAAGACAGGGGCAATCAGCCCCAGCATTTT. Translation gives CASSYTKYKDRGNQPQHF.

The gene calls are TRBV29-1 and TRBJ2-1, with D perhaps matching TRBD1 (7 bases). Germline V gives CDR1 SQVTM, CDR2 ANQGSEA. The V end was cut by 3 bases, the J end by 9 bases, with 24 bases between. The CDR3 spans 16 residues. This CDR3 is CSVDFGAGRGVGEQFF. The CDR3 DNA is TGCAGCGTTGATTTTGGGGCGGGCAGGGGGGTAGGTGAGCAGTTCTTC.

The genes are TRBV7-8 and TRBJ1-3; D unclear. Germline V lookup: CDR1 SGHVS, CDR2 FQNEAQ. The CDR3 runs 14 residues. V shed 5 bases and J shed 0 bases, with 8 bases lying between them. The CDR3 region is CASSKQISGNTIYF. The CDR3 DNA reads TGTGCCAGCAGCAAACAGATCTCTGGAAACACCATATATTTT. Using reference TRBV7-8 and TRBJ1-3 for the parts outside the CDR3, the full variable domain is GAGVSQSPRYKVAKRGQDVALRCDPISGHVSLFWYQQALGQGPEFLTYFQNEAQLDKSGLPSDRFFAERPEGSVSTLKIQRTQQEDSAVYLCASSKQISGNTIYFGEGSWLTVV.

This chain uses TRBV28 with TRBJ2-5, with 12 bases that match TRBD1. Germline V gene data show CDR1 as MDHEN and CDR2 as SYDVKM. Trimming removed 3 bases from V and 2 bases from J; junction bases left unmatched: 19. CDR3 length equals 21 residues. CDR3 sequence reads: CASSFPGTGGRGRTLQETQYF. The CDR3 region has the DNA TGTGCCAGCAGTTTCCCCGGGACAGGGGGCCGAGGGCGCACGCTTCAAGAGACCCAGTACTTC.

The rearrangement joins TRBV6-2 or TRBV6-3 to TRBJ2-2, with D possibly being TRBD2 (5 bases). Germline CDR1 reads MNHEY; CDR2 reads SVGEGT. V was pared by 1 base and J by 3 bases, with 9 bases between. The CDR3 totals 15 residues. Here the CDR3 DNA reads TGTGCCAGCAGTTACTTTACTAGAGACACCGGGGAGCTGTTTTTT. This gives the protein CASSYFTRDTGELFF.